Given below is one TCR beta chain in context. This may come from a read error, since a much larger clone is one base off. Alongside a J-beta primer mix, a sample-barcoded 5' primer served in a second PCR lasting roughly 6 to 11 cycles. A template-switch adaptor that had 12 random nucleotides put a tag on each cDNA molecule. Each CDR3 protein gets one entry after TCRdb re-called the 5' RACE reads with MiXCR. The sample records around 900,000 distinct CDR3 sequences, more than 25% being singletons. The CDR3 sequence is 12 residues long. In germline, CDR1 is MNHEY, CDR2 SVGEGT. V was clipped by 7 bases and J by 8 bases, with 12 bases between them. The data originate from a study of blood T cells in healthy people across ages.

This TCR derives from a woman older than 75 in good health. Sequences were obtained from blood. This chain links TRBV6-2 or TRBV6-3 with TRBJ2-1; D not certain. CDR3 residues: CASNDGYDEQFF. The CDR3 bases are TGTGCCAGCAACGACGGATACGATGAGCAGTTCTTC.